This is a list of T cell receptor beta chains from one sample in a study of cytomegalovirus exposure and HLA in healthy donors. The protocol was immunoSEQ multiplex PCR, while the TCRdb copy is restricted to in-frame clones and leaves out a portion. The profile shows some 190,000 clones, around nine tenths of them singletons. Sequencing was performed on PBMCs. The receptors come from a young woman in good health and CMV-seronegative. The CDR3 runs from the conserved cysteine through the conserved F or W. The D gene is left open where the match is weak. Not every row has a clone size; where given, it reads once, few, many or a size class.

V	D	size	J	DNA	CDR3
TRBV10-2	.	.	TRBJ1-2	TGCGCCATCAGACCGGGACTGGCTAACTATGGCTACACCTTC	CAIRPGLANYGYTF
TRBV19	TRBD1	few	TRBJ2-6	TGTGCCAGTAGTATCGGGCAGGGGGCTTCTGGGGCCAACGTCCTGACTTTC	CASSIGQGASGANVLTF
TRBV18	TRBD2	.	TRBJ2-1	TGTGCCAGCTCACCCTTAGCGGGGGAGGGGAATGAGCAGTTCTTC	CASSPLAGEGNEQFF
TRBV5-1	.	.	TRBJ1-1	TGCGCCAGCAGCTTGGTCCCGGACACTGAAGCTTTCTTT	CASSLVPDTEAFF
TRBV29-1	.	once	TRBJ2-3	TGCAGCGTTGGTGCAGGGCCAGATACGCAGTATTTT	CSVGAGPDTQYF
TRBV2	.	.	TRBJ2-5	TGTGCCAGCAGTGACCTGGGTGGAGGGGCAGAGACCCAGTACTTC	CASSDLGGGAETQYF
TRBV15	.	.	TRBJ2-2	TGTGCCACCAGCAGAGATCGGGGGGCGGCCGGGGAGCTGTTTTTT	CATSRDRGAAGELFF
TRBV27	TRBD1	many	TRBJ1-5	TGTGCCAGCAGCCAGATCCGGGACAGGGCGAGGGAGTATAGCAATCAGCCCCAGCATTTT	CASSQIRDRAREYSNQPQHF
TRBV9	.	once	TRBJ2-7	TGTGCCAGCAGCGTATCAGGGGTCTCCTCCTACGAGCAGTACTTC	CASSVSGVSSYEQYF
TRBV6-1	TRBD1	.	TRBJ2-5	TGTGCCAGCAATACAGGGGGCCCCCATGGAGAGACCCAGTACTTC	CASNTGGPHGETQYF
TRBV5-1	.	.	TRBJ1-5	TGCGCCAGCAGCTGGGTGGGCAGTCCCAATCAGCCCCAGCATTTT	CASSWVGSPNQPQHF
TRBV14	TRBD1	.	TRBJ2-3	TGTGCCAGCAGCCTTACAGGGGAATGGGTAGGCACAGATACGCAGTATTTT	CASSLTGEWVGTDTQYF
TRBV7-9	TRBD2	.	TRBJ2-5	TGTGCCAGCAGCTTGGGGCTAGCGGGCCCTGGGACCCAGTACTTC	CASSLGLAGPGTQYF
TRBV7-2	.	few	TRBJ1-2	TGTGCCAGCAGCTTTTCAGCCAGAGGTGGTGGATTCAACTATGGCTACACCTTC	CASSFSARGGGFNYGYTF
TRBV7-2	.	.	TRBJ2-7	TGTGCCAGCAGCTTAAGTGGGGGGTTCTCCTACGAGCAGTACTTC	CASSLSGGFSYEQYF
TRBV6-1	TRBD2	few	TRBJ2-7	TGTGCCAGCAGTGAGCGGGAGGGCTCCTACGAGCAGTACTTC	CASSEREGSYEQYF
TRBV7-2	.	.	TRBJ2-7	TGTGCCAGCAGCCCCCCCCTAGCGACGAAAGAGGCCGAGCAGTACTTC	CASSPPLATKEAEQYF
TRBV7-6	.	once	TRBJ1-2	TGTGCCAGCAGCTTAGCACCCACAGGGAATGACTATGGCTACACCTTC	CASSLAPTGNDYGYTF
TRBV30	.	.	TRBJ2-1	TGTGCCTGGAGTGGTACCTTAGCGGCAAGTGAGCAGTTCTTC	CAWSGTLAASEQFF
TRBV28	TRBD2	once	TRBJ2-5	TGTGCCAGCAGTTTATACCGGGGGGGCCAGGGGACCCAGTACTTC	CASSLYRGGQGTQYF
TRBV2	.	few	TRBJ2-2	TGTGCCAGCAGTAACAGGTGGAACACCGGGGAGCTGTTTTTT	CASSNRWNTGELFF
TRBV30	.	.	TRBJ1-5	TGTGCCTGGAGGAAGGGGGAAGATCAGCCCCAGCATTTT	CAWRKGEDQPQHF
TRBV19	.	.	TRBJ2-7	TGTGCCAGTAGTACGGGACACTACGAGCAGTACTTC	CASSTGHYEQYF
TRBV30	.	.	TRBJ2-7	TGTGCCTGGAGATCACATGGGGGGGCCTTTTACGAGCAGTACTTC	CAWRSHGGAFYEQYF
TRBV14	.	.	TRBJ2-3	TGTGCCAGCAGCCAACTCAGCACAGATACGCAGTATTTT	CASSQLSTDTQYF
TRBV7-7	.	many	TRBJ2-1	TGTGCTAGCAGCTTAGCTTGGGGTAGCGAGAGTGAGCAGTTCTTC	CASSLAWGSESEQFF
TRBV11-2	TRBD1	.	TRBJ1-1	TGTGCCAGCAGCTCGTACAGGGGTGACACTGAAGCTTTCTTT	CASSSYRGDTEAFF
TRBV5-1	TRBD1	.	TRBJ1-1	TGCGCCAGCAGCTTTCAGGGGGCGGACACTGAAGCTTTCTTT	CASSFQGADTEAFF
TRBV6-5	TRBD1	.	TRBJ1-3	TGTGCCAGCACAGGGGGCGTTATGTTCGGAAACACCATATATTTT	CASTGGVMFGNTIYF
TRBV18	TRBD1	.	TRBJ2-3	TGTGCCAGCTCACCCGGACAGGGGGCGAGGGGTACGCAGTATTTT	CASSPGQGARGTQYF
TRBV5-1	.	.	TRBJ1-2	TGCGCCAGCAGCTTGGTGGAAGGAGACGGCTACACCTTC	CASSLVEGDGYTF
TRBV9	TRBD2	.	TRBJ2-5	TGTGCCAGCAGCCCCCGACTAGCGGTCCAAGAGACCCAGTACTTC	CASSPRLAVQETQYF
TRBV29-1	TRBD1	.	TRBJ2-7	TGCAGCGCTCGGGACAGGGGGCGGGTGGAGGAGGACGAGCAGTACTTC	CSARDRGRVEEDEQYF
TRBV7-6	.	.	TRBJ2-3	TGTGCCAGCAGCTCACATGAGGACTTTAGAGATACGCAGTATTTT	CASSSHEDFRDTQYF
TRBV5-4	.	.	TRBJ1-1	TGTGCCAGCAGCTCCGGGACACCAGAAGCTTTCTTT	CASSSGTPEAFF
TRBV7-2	.	.	TRBJ1-5	TGTGCCAGCAGCCCTCCTGGACAGAATAGCAATCAGCCCCAGCATTTT	CASSPPGQNSNQPQHF
TRBV28	TRBD2	.	TRBJ2-5	TGTGCCAGCAGTCTCCCAGCGGGGGGGTCCCAGACCCAGTACTTC	CASSLPAGGSQTQYF
TRBV5-1	.	.	TRBJ1-2	TGCGCCAGCAGCTTGTCGGAGGACTATGGCTACACCTTC	CASSLSEDYGYTF
TRBV28	TRBD1	.	TRBJ1-2	TGTGCCAGCAGCCTGGGACAGTTTAACTATGGCTACACCTTC	CASSLGQFNYGYTF
TRBV6-6	TRBD1	.	TRBJ1-2	TGTGCCAGCACCCTACAGGGGGGGACCTATGGCTACACCTTC	CASTLQGGTYGYTF
TRBV5-1	TRBD1	.	TRBJ2-7	TGCGCCAGCAGCTTCGGGACAGGCAGCGAGCAGTACTTC	CASSFGTGSEQYF
TRBV5-1	TRBD2	.	TRBJ2-7	TGCGCCAGCAGCTCCGGACTAGCGGGAGGCTACGAGCAGTACTTC	CASSSGLAGGYEQYF
TRBV27	TRBD1	once	TRBJ1-5	TGTGCCAGCAGATTGAACAGGGGAGATCAGCCCCAGCATTTT	CASRLNRGDQPQHF
TRBV13	TRBD2	.	TRBJ2-7	TGTGCCAGCAGTCCTAGCGGGAGTAGGACCTACGAGCAGTACTTC	CASSPSGSRTYEQYF
TRBV4-1	.	many	TRBJ1-1	TGCGCCAGCAGCCAAGGTGGACAGATGAACACTGAAGCTTTCTTT	CASSQGGQMNTEAFF
TRBV30	TRBD2	.	TRBJ2-7	TGTGCCTGCGCGGGGGGAGGGGGCTCCTACGAGCAGTACTTC	CACAGGGGSYEQYF
TRBV19	.	.	TRBJ2-1	TGTGCCAGTAGTAACCAGGGGAGGGGTGAGCAGTTCTTC	CASSNQGRGEQFF
TRBV6-1	.	.	TRBJ1-1	TGTGCCAGCAGTGAAGCCTTAGCTTTCTTT	CASSEALAFF